Reported below is one T cell receptor (beta chain). These data belong to a study of blood T cells in healthy people across ages. Then a second PCR, running roughly 7 to 11 cycles, was carried out with a sample-barcoded 5' primer and a J-beta primer mix. In TCRdb, the 5' RACE reads were re-called with MiXCR into one record per CDR3 protein. The table shows roughly 700,000 distinct CDR3 sequences, with around 25% occurring only once. V shed 6 bases and J shed 5 bases, with 17 bases lying between them. Germline CDR1 and CDR2: MNHNS and SASEGT. This CDR3 region has 14 residues. This sample was also put to use in a study of T cells of mothers and their children.

The chain joins TRBV6-1 to TRBJ2-7; D gene unclear. The clonotype comes from a boy younger than 18 in good health. The specimen sequenced was blood. The chain's CDR3 is CASSWTPSVDEQYF. CDR3 nucleotides: TGTGCCAGCAGCTGGACCCCTTCTGTTGACGAGCAGTACTTC.